The clone carrying this T cell receptor beta chain occurred many times. This specimen belongs to a study of early T cells in non-severe SARS-CoV-2 infection. TCRdb recomputed calls from the 5' RACE reads with MiXCR, one row per CDR3 protein. In the table there are fewer than 30,000 distinct CDR3 sequences, 3.5% to 5.5% of which are singletons. CDR3 size: 13 residues. V lost 2 bases and J lost 5, with 9 bases in between. Germline V gives CDR1 KGHSH, CDR2 LQKENI. The sequence derives from an adult who was a healthcare worker with PCR-confirmed SARS-CoV-2 infection or an uninfected control (not recorded which). This chain links TRBV18 with TRBJ1-1, with D perhaps matching TRBD1 (5 bases). Sequencing input: whole blood. CDR3 sequence reads: CASSPDWGTEAFF. The CDR3 nucleotides are TGTGCCAGCTCACCAGATTGGGGGACTGAAGCTTTCTTT. Full variable domain (missing parts from reference TRBV18 and TRBJ1-1): NAGVMQNPRHLVRRRGQEARLRCSPMKGHSHVYWYRQLPEEGLKFMVYLQKENIIDESGMPKERFSAEFPKEGPSILRIQQVVRGDSAAYFCASSPDWGTEAFFGQGTRLTVV.